These 25 T cell receptor beta chains were sequenced from one sample in a study of blood T cell repertoires in COVID-19. Produced via immunoSEQ multiplex PCR; TCRdb's table is partial and in-frame only. The profile covers approximately 310,000 clones, with about nine tenths appearing a single time and 1% taken by the ten largest. Sequencing was performed on peripheral blood. The origin of the receptors is a man aged 50 to 60 with active or convalescent COVID-19.

The V gene is TRBV19, the J gene TRBJ1-5, with D tentatively TRBD1 (5 bases). This CDR3 has 15 residues. Trimming removed 3 bases from V and 5 bases from J, with 14 bases in between. Germline V gene sequence: CDR1 LNHDA, CDR2 SQIVND (reference sequence). The CDR3 region has the DNA TGTGCCAGTAGTATCCAGGCAGGGCGACATCAGCCCCAGCATTTT. Translation: CASSIQAGRHQPQHF. Looking up the rest from reference TRBV19 and TRBJ1-5 gives the full variable domain: DGGITQSPKYLFRKEGQNVTLSCEQNLNHDAMYWYRQDPGQGLRLIYYSQIVNDFQKGDIAEGYSVSREKKESFPLTVTSAQKNPTAFYLCASSIQAGRHQPQHFGDGTRLSIL.

This rearrangement joins TRBV2 to TRBJ2-5, with a weak D call TRBD1 (5 bases). Germline CDR1 reads SNHLY; CDR2 reads FYNNEI. With 6 bases removed from V and 4 bases from J, the gap between germline ends came to 15 bases. The CDR3 sequence is 14 residues long. Written as DNA, the CDR3 is TGTGCCAGCAGCCCCTTGGCAGGGCCAGAGACCCAGTACTTC. Amino acid sequence: CASSPLAGPETQYF.

V gene TRBV5-1 combines with J gene TRBJ1-2; D gene ambiguous. V lost 0 bases to trimming and J lost 4 bases, with 13 bases between them. The length of the CDR3 is 15 residues. In germline, CDR1 is SGHRS, CDR2 YFSETQ. CDR3 DNA sequence: TGCGCCAGCAGCTTGGCCGAGGGTACCTCCTATGGCTACACCTTC. Protein: CASSLAEGTSYGYTF.

This chain's CDR3 is CASSLSGRVSYEQYF. As DNA, the CDR3 is TGTGCCAGCAGCTTAAGTGGGAGGGTCTCCTACGAGCAGTACTTC. This chain joins TRBV7-8 and TRBJ2-7; 7 nucleotides line up with TRBD2. V lost 2 bases to trimming and J lost 0 bases; unmatched junction nucleotides: 4. The CDR3 contains 15 residues. Germline CDR1 is SGHVS and CDR2 is FQNEAQ.

This chain joins TRBV12-3 or TRBV12-4 and TRBJ2-2; D remains unclear. With 4 bases removed from V and 3 bases from J, the gap between germline ends came to 6 bases. CDR3 length equals 13 residues. The CDR3 DNA follows: TGTGCCAGCAGTTCCCGTGACACCGGGGAGCTGTTTTTT. Translated, it gives CASSSRDTGELFF.

In the case of this clone: The same CDR3 also results from other DNA sequences found in this sample. The chain is built from TRBV30 and TRBJ2-7, with D hard to call. Trimming took 3 bases from V and 0 from J, leaving 3 bases between them. CDR3 length equals 11 residues. The germline V gene has CDR1 GTSNPN and CDR2 SVGIG (reference sequence). The DNA for the CDR3 is TGTGCCTGGAGCGGCTCCTACGAGCAGTACTTC. Translating it yields CAWSGSYEQYF.

The rearrangement uses TRBV4-3 and TRBJ1-2; 11 positions agree with TRBD1. J lost 3 bases, V lost 3 bases, and 6 bases had no gene match. Germline values: CDR1 LGHNA, CDR2 YSLEER. The CDR3 consists of 16 residues. CDR3 protein: CASSHSTGQGDYGYTF. DNA for the CDR3: TGCGCCAGCAGCCATTCTACGGGACAGGGGGACTATGGCTACACCTTC.

The gene calls are TRBV12-3 or TRBV12-4 and TRBJ2-1; tentatively, D is TRBD1 (7 bases). This CDR3 is 12 amino acids long. V was shortened by 2 bases and J by 12 bases, with 11 bases between the two germline ends. The CDR3 protein is CASSLNQGGQFF. DNA for the CDR3: TGTGCCAGCAGTTTAAATCAGGGGGGGCAGTTCTTC.

This chain links TRBV2 with TRBJ2-7; TRBD1 aligns across 8 bases. V was clipped by 6 bases and J by 3 bases; unmatched bases: 10. This CDR3 comprises 15 residues. Germline V gene sequence: CDR1 SNHLY, CDR2 FYNNEI. CDR3 DNA: TGTGCCAGCAGCGCCGGGACAGGACCCTTCTACGAGCAGTACTTC. It codes for CASSAGTGPFYEQYF.

The chain has TRBV28 and TRBJ1-5; a possible D gene is TRBD1 (6 bases). The CDR3 covers 11 residues. CDR1 and CDR2 from the germline V gene are MDHEN and SYDVKM. The V end was cut by 6 bases, the J end by 7 bases, with 7 bases between. The CDR3 sequence is CASRQGQPQHF. The CDR3 DNA reads as TGTGCCAGCAGGCAGGGGCAGCCCCAGCATTTT. The entire variable domain, with the rest obtained from reference TRBV28 and TRBJ1-5, is as follows: DVKVTQSSRYLVKRTGEKVFLECVQDMDHENMFWYRQDPGLGLRLIYFSYDVKMKEKGDIPEGYSVSREKKERFSLILESASTNQTSMYLCASRQGQPQHFGDGTRLSIL.

This chain links TRBV28 with TRBJ2-3; D gene unclear. The V and J ends lost 4 bases and 5 bases respectively, with 4 bases between them. The CDR3 runs 11 residues. Germline V gene lookup returns CDR1 MDHEN and CDR2 SYDVKM. The DNA of the CDR3 is TGTGCCAGCAGTTCGAGAGATACGCAGTATTTT. It yields the protein CASSSRDTQYF.

The chain joins TRBV9 to TRBJ2-3; 9 bases agree with TRBD2. V shed 3 bases, J shed 0 bases, and the junction held 2 bases outside the gene matches. Per the germline V gene, CDR1 is SGDLS and CDR2 is YYNGEE. CDR3 length: 15 residues. This CDR3 is CASSETSGSTDTQYF. For the CDR3, the DNA is TGTGCCAGCAGCGAAACTAGCGGGAGCACAGATACGCAGTATTTT.

The genes are TRBV4-3 and TRBJ2-5; D is undetermined. CDR3 size: 16 residues. V lost 0 bases to trimming and J lost 4 bases, with 15 bases between them. Per germline, CDR1 LGHNA and CDR2 YSLEER. CDR3 sequence (DNA): TGCGCCAGCAGCCAAGATTCCACGACAAGAGCAGAGACCCAGTACTTC. Translated, it gives CASSQDSTTRAETQYF.

The J gene is TRBJ2-5, the V gene TRBV6-2 or TRBV6-3; D ambiguous. This CDR3 contains 13 residues. Looked up from germline, CDR1 is MNHEY and CDR2 is SVGEGT. Trimming removed 0 bases from V and 4 bases from J, with 6 bases in between. This CDR3 reads CASSYSGRETQYF. DNA for the CDR3: TGTGCCAGCAGTTACTCGGGCCGAGAGACCCAGTACTTC.

The chain joins TRBV5-4 to TRBJ2-2; 15 positions agree with TRBD2. CDR3 size: 17 residues. The germline gives CDR1 SGHNT, CDR2 YYREEE (reference sequence). V shed 0 bases, J shed 5 bases, and the junction held 2 bases outside the gene matches. CDR3 DNA sequence: TGTGCCAGCAGCTTGGGGGGACTAGCGGGAGGAACCGGGGAGCTGTTTTTT. Its translation is CASSLGGLAGGTGELFF.

CDR3 coding DNA: TGTGCCAGCAGTTTACAGGGGGCGTCGGCCGGGGAGCTGTTTTTT. It specifies CASSLQGASAGELFF. The V gene is TRBV2, the J gene TRBJ2-2, with 9 bases that match TRBD1. J gave up 6 bases and V 5 bases, and 7 bases lay outside the gene matches. This CDR3 region has 15 residues. Germline CDR1 is SNHLY and CDR2 is FYNNEI.

The gene calls are TRBV28 and TRBJ1-2, with 7 bases identical to TRBD1. The germline CDR1 and CDR2 sequences are MDHEN and SYDVKM. This CDR3 contains 14 residues. V was pared by 2 bases and J by 8 bases, with 8 bases of the junction left unmatched. CDR3 region: CASSLEGASDGYTF. As DNA, the CDR3 is TGTGCCAGCAGTTTAGAGGGGGCTTCGGACGGCTACACCTTC.

This clone was seen more than once but under ten times. The rearrangement links TRBV3-1 (or the pseudogene TRBV3-2) to TRBJ2-1; a weak D match, TRBD2 (5 bases). The V gene lost 5 bases and the J gene lost 10 bases, with 24 bases spanning the gap. Germline V gene data show CDR1 as LGHDT and CDR2 as YNNKEL (reference sequence). This CDR3 contains 16 residues. The CDR3 loop reads CASSAALAGLMGEQFF. CDR3 bases: TGTGCCAGCAGCGCAGCTCTGGCGGGCCTCATGGGAGAGCAGTTCTTC.

The V and J genes are TRBV7-8 and TRBJ2-4, with 9 bases that match TRBD2. The CDR3 runs to 14 residues. Germline V gene lookup returns CDR1 SGHVS and CDR2 FQNEAQ. V lost 3 bases to trimming and J lost 8 bases; unmatched junction nucleotides: 5. The CDR3 protein is CASSFRGLADIQYF. The DNA of the CDR3 is TGTGCCAGCAGCTTCCGGGGACTAGCTGACATTCAGTACTTC.

This chain joins TRBV2 and TRBJ2-7, with D tentatively TRBD2 (7 bases). Per germline, CDR1 SNHLY and CDR2 FYNNEI. The CDR3 is made up of 15 amino acids. Trimming cost V 1 base and J 0 bases, with 10 bases left between them. In DNA form, the CDR3 reads TGTGCCAGCAGTGAAGAGGGGGGGCTCTCCTACGAGCAGTACTTC. It yields the protein CASSEEGGLSYEQYF.

This sequence joins TRBV5-4 and TRBJ2-7; TRBD1 might be the D (5 bases). V was cut by 3 bases and J by 3 bases, with 13 bases left in between. Germline V gene data show CDR1 as SGHNT and CDR2 as YYREEE (reference sequence). CDR3 length: 14 residues. CDR3 sequence (DNA): TGTGCCAGCAGCTCATGGACATCCTTCTACGAGCAGTACTTC. Translated: CASSSWTSFYEQYF. Full variable domain (remainder filled in from reference TRBV5-4 and TRBJ2-7): ETGVTQSPTHLIKTRGQQVTLRCSSQSGHNTVSWYQQALGQGPQFIFQYYREEENGRGNFPPRFSGLQFPNYSSELNVNALELDDSALYLCASSSWTSFYEQYFGPGTRLTVT.

The genes are TRBV28 and TRBJ2-3; the D gene is possibly TRBD1 (6 bases). Germline values: CDR1 MDHEN, CDR2 SYDVKM. The CDR3 loop spans 15 amino acids. Trimming took off 1 base at V and 1 base at J, with 9 bases between the two ends. CDR3 nucleotides: TGTGCCAGCAGTTTATTACAGGGAGGCACAGATACGCAGTATTTT. Its translation is CASSLLQGGTDTQYF.

The V call is TRBV27, the J call TRBJ1-1, with 8 positions matching TRBD1. From germline, CDR1 is MNHEY and CDR2 SMNVEV (reference sequence). The V and J ends lost 3 bases and 7 bases, in that order; junction bases with no gene match: 4. This CDR3 contains 13 residues. Written as DNA, the CDR3 is TGTGCCAGCAGTTTGGGGGGGACAGGTGAAGCTTTCTTT. Amino acid sequence: CASSLGGTGEAFF.

Comment on this clone: This specimen includes other DNA sequences encoding the same CDR3. The V call is TRBV7-2, the J call TRBJ1-1, with D perhaps matching TRBD1 (5 bases). The CDR3 contains 14 residues. Germline V gene sequence: CDR1 SGHTA, CDR2 FQGNSA. Trimming took 3 bases from V and 3 from J, leaving 11 bases between them. DNA for the CDR3: TGTGCCAGCAGCTTCCAGGGTAGTGACACTGAAGCTTTCTTT. Protein sequence: CASSFQGSDTEAFF.

About this clone: The same CDR3 is also encoded by other DNA sequences in this sample. J is TRBJ1-5 and V is TRBV5-1; 10 bases map to TRBD1. Germline values: CDR1 SGHRS, CDR2 YFSETQ. The CDR3 is made up of 15 amino acids. Trimming cost V 4 bases and J 3 bases; bases outside gene matches: 4. CDR3 coding DNA: TGCGCCAGCAGCATAGGACAGGGGGACAATCAGCCCCAGCATTTT. This sequence encodes CASSIGQGDNQPQHF.